This entry lists 8 T cell receptor beta chains sequenced from one sample in a study of radiation and T cells in renal cell carcinoma. The protocol was immunoSEQ multiplex PCR, while the TCRdb copy is restricted to in-frame clones and leaves out a portion. The data show around 140,000 clones, with 88% seen just once and about 4% held by the top ten. The time point denotes: baseline pretreatment blood. Treatment in this sample: 15 Gy SBRT to primary tumor, nephrectomy 4 weeks later. The input for sequencing was blood, taken from a patient whose treatment included radiotherapy and nephrectomy. These receptors were obtained from a woman in her seventies with renal cell carcinoma.

The chain uses TRBV9 and TRBJ1-5; D may be TRBD1 (6 bases). The CDR3 has 14 residues. The germline CDR1 and CDR2 sequences are SGDLS and YYNGEE. The germline V and J ends were trimmed by 3 bases and 6 bases, with 13 bases remaining between them. CDR3 loop: CASSERGQIQPQHF. As DNA, the CDR3 is TGTGCCAGCAGCGAGAGAGGACAGATTCAGCCCCAGCATTTT.

A single count supports this clone. V usage is TRBV4-3 and J usage is TRBJ2-1; 10 bases match TRBD1. V lost 8 bases to trimming and J lost 9 bases; unmatched junction nucleotides: 13. Germline V lookup: CDR1 LGHNA, CDR2 YSLEER. The CDR3 length is 15 residues. CDR3 amino acids: CASGQGVTGGIEQFF. The DNA of the CDR3 is TGCGCCAGCGGTCAGGGAGTGACAGGGGGCATTGAGCAGTTCTTC.

As regards this clone: Other DNA sequences of this sample code for an identical CDR3. The chain uses TRBV5-1 and TRBJ1-5, with D hard to call. This CDR3 spans 13 amino acids. Germline CDR1 is SGHRS and CDR2 is YFSETQ. V lost 0 bases to trimming and J lost 5 bases, with 6 bases between them. The CDR3 sequence: CASSLAVDQPQHF. Here the CDR3 DNA reads TGCGCCAGCAGCTTGGCGGTGGATCAGCCCCAGCATTTT. The entire variable domain, with the rest obtained from reference TRBV5-1 and TRBJ1-5, is as follows: KAGVTQTPRYLIKTRGQQVTLSCSPISGHRSVSWYQQTPGQGLQFLFEYFSETQRNKGNFPGRFSGRQFSNSRSEMNVSTLELGDSALYLCASSLAVDQPQHFGDGTRLSIL.

The chain couples TRBV7-2 to TRBJ1-1; D call uncertain. CDR1 SGHTA and CDR2 FQGNSA come from the germline V gene. Trimming removed 5 bases from V and 3 bases from J, with 19 bases in between. This CDR3 region has 16 residues. The CDR3 sequence is CASSPRLEGLHTEAFF. The CDR3 DNA follows: TGTGCCAGCAGCCCGCGCCTGGAGGGCTTACACACTGAAGCTTTCTTT.

The chain recombines TRBV7-2 with TRBJ2-5; perhaps TRBD2 as D (5 bases). The CDR3 length is 14 residues. Trimming pared 5 bases from V and 3 bases from J, leaving 13 bases between. Germline CDR1 is SGHTA and CDR2 is FQGNSA. Written as DNA, the CDR3 is TGTGCCAGCAGCGCAGGTCGGGGAAAAGAGACCCAGTACTTC. This translates into CASSAGRGKETQYF.

The gene calls are TRBV6-5 and TRBJ1-6, with D perhaps TRBD1 (5 bases). CDR1 and CDR2 from the germline V gene are MNHEY and SVGAGI. The CDR3 sequence is 15 residues long. V lost 0 bases, J lost 7 bases, and 10 bases lay in between. CDR3 sequence (DNA): TGTGCCAGCAGTTACTCGCTAACAGGCAATTCACCCCTCCACTTT. This gives the protein CASSYSLTGNSPLHF.

The V gene is TRBV6-1, the J gene TRBJ2-3; tentative D call: TRBD1 (6 bases). Germline CDR1 is MNHNS and CDR2 is SASEGT. Trimming removed 8 bases from V and 0 bases from J, with 12 bases in between. The CDR3 has 14 residues. The CDR3 spells CASSYRASTDTQYF. CDR3 in DNA: TGTGCCAGCTCCTACAGGGCTAGCACAGATACGCAGTATTTT.

The rearrangement joins TRBV9 to TRBJ1-4; the D gene is possibly TRBD1 (5 bases). The CDR3 is 15 residues long. Trimming removed 0 bases at V and 6 bases at J, with 12 bases between. Germline loops: CDR1 SGDLS, CDR2 YYNGEE. The chain's CDR3 is CASSVGQGGYEKLFF. The CDR3, as DNA: TGTGCCAGCAGCGTAGGTCAGGGAGGGTATGAAAAACTGTTTTTT.